This T cell receptor (beta chain) emerged from a study of T cell repertoires in cytomegalovirus infection. Study as a whole: Well-studied HLA-B-restricted epitopes and recently identified HLA-C-restricted epitopes of CMV were both used in the study.

TCRdb recomputed calls from the reads with MiXCR, one row per CDR3 protein. The sample includes hundreds of thousands of distinct CDR3 sequences, about 39% of them seen just once. Comment on this clonotype: As yet, its antigen is unknown.

Germline CDR1 SGHVS, CDR2 FQNEAQ. The CDR3 extends over 16 amino acids. V lost 5 bases and J lost 5; bases outside the gene matches: 10. The sample consisted of cultured PBMCs, taken from culture after CMV antigen stimulation. The chain combines TRBV7-8 with TRBJ2-3, with 10 bases identical to TRBD2. This receptor was identified in a human donor in good health (CMV status not recorded). Some clones in this sample may be carry-over from other donors' samples. CDR3 DNA sequence: TGTGCCAGCAGCCCTCCCCCGGGACTAGCGAAAGATACGCAGTATTTT. It is translated as CASSPPPGLAKDTQYF.